This T cell receptor (beta chain) stems from a study of CD8 T cells in ankylosing spondylitis. Ten or more counts support this clonotype. The antigen remains unidentified. The CDR3 runs 17 residues. Germline loops: CDR1 LGHNA, CDR2 YNFKEQ. V was clipped by 1 base and J by 0 bases, with 13 bases between them. TCRdb independently ran MiXCR on the 5' RACE reads; one entry per CDR3 protein. The table records approximately 100,000 distinct CDR3 sequences, about 8.3% of them present only once. Study-level points and caveats: Characteristic of ankylosing spondylitis blood, it appeared, was a TCR beta motif comprising fewer than 10 highly homologous variants.

Sequencing input: blood, either unsorted or a sorted T cell fraction (not recorded which). This receptor was taken from a male donor with ankylosing spondylitis or in good health (not recorded which). The J gene is TRBJ2-1, the V gene TRBV4-2, with D possibly TRBD2 on 5 matching bases. The DNA for the CDR3 is TGTGCCAGCAGCCAAGGTAGGAGCGGCAGCTCCTACAATGAGCAGTTCTTC. Its protein is CASSQGRSGSSYNEQFF.